This TCR beta chain was retrieved from a study of T cell repertoires in cytomegalovirus infection. Study in general: In the study, CMV epitopes included recently identified HLA-C-restricted and well-studied HLA-B-restricted ones.

Comments on this clonotype: Its target is not known.

Per the germline V gene, CDR1 is SQVTM and CDR2 is ANQGSEA. CDR3 length: 15 amino acids. Trimming left V 1 base short and J 8 bases short, with 17 bases between. TCRdb passed the reads through MiXCR, listing each CDR3 protein once. The sample includes 830,000 or so distinct CDR3 sequences, approximately 30% of them seen just once. The chain recombines TRBV29-1 with TRBJ2-2, with TRBD2 as a possible D gene (6 bases). The TCR sequence derives from a human donor in good health (CMV status not recorded). Some clones in this sample may be carry-over from other donors' samples. The specimen comprised cultured CD8+ T cells from PBMCs, sampled from culture after CMV antigen stimulation. In DNA, the CDR3 is TGCAGCGTTGAAGGGGGGGATTGGCCTTCGGGGGAGCTGTTTTTT. Translating gives CSVEGGDWPSGELFF.